The sequence of this T cell receptor beta chain was determined in a study of shared clonotypes between healthy human individuals. Repertoires were generated with immunoSEQ multiplex PCR, while TCRdb's copy carries only in-frame clones and drops some. Found here are about 800,000 clones, about 97% of them singletons; the top ten hold less than 0.25%. Naive CD8 cells, CD45RO-negative and positively selected for CCR7, excluded terminally differentiated effector memory CD45RA+ cells. The CDR3 covers 15 residues. Looked up from germline, CDR1 is SGDLS and CDR2 is YYNGEE. The V end lost 0 bases, the J end lost 8 bases, and 16 bases lay between the germline ends.

The clonotype comes from a man aged 30-40 years in good health. The sample consisted of naive CD8+ T cells sorted from blood. The rearrangement links TRBV9 to TRBJ2-3; maybe TRBD2 (5 bases). CDR3 sequence (DNA): TGTGCCAGCAGCGTAGAGGGATCTCCGAGGGTTACGCAGTATTTT. As protein: CASSVEGSPRVTQYF.